Below are 2 T cell receptor beta chains sequenced from a single sample in a study of tumor-infiltrating lymphocytes in oesophageal squamous cell carcinoma. MiXCR, run by TCRdb on the PCR reads, gives a single entry per CDR3 protein. The sample lists over 10,000 distinct CDR3 sequences; 58% were seen once. Sequenced input: esophageal tumor tissue. These receptors all stem from a female donor with esophageal squamous cell carcinoma.

This clonotype was observed at least ten times. This may be a read error: a much more frequent sequence differs by one nucleotide. V is TRBV6-1 and J is TRBJ2-5; 9 bases map to TRBD2. The CDR3 runs to 15 residues. The ends lost 5 bases at V and 11 bases at J; junction bases unmatched: 15. Germline values: CDR1 MNHNS, CDR2 SASEGT. In nucleotides, the CDR3 is TGTGCCAGCAGTTCACGGGGACTAGCCCACAATGAGCAGTACTTC. This sequence encodes CASSSRGLAHNEQYF.

The chain is built from TRBV28 and TRBJ1-3; D possibly corresponds to TRBD1 (5 bases). The ends were cut back, 2 bases at V and 0 bases at J, with 8 bases in the middle. Per the germline V gene, CDR1 is MDHEN and CDR2 is SYDVKM. This CDR3 has 15 amino acids. CDR3 bases: TGTGCCAGCAGTTTAAGGGGTGACTCTGGAAACACCATATATTTT. Protein sequence: CASSLRGDSGNTIYF.